This note documents a single TCR beta chain sequence. Method: immunoSEQ multiplex PCR; TCRdb's copy keeps in-frame clones and lacks some. The data hold approximately 110,000 clones, with approximately 90% observed a single time. This entry belongs to a study of blood T cell repertoires in COVID-19. This CDR3 spans 15 amino acids. CDR1 and CDR2 (germline): SGHDT, YYEEEE. With 4 bases clipped from V and 0 bases from J, the junction kept 6 bases outside the gene matches. The chain employs TRBV5-6 and TRBJ2-7; 8 nucleotides agree with TRBD2. The source is a man in his forties or fifties with COVID-19, enrolled during active disease. Sequencing was carried out using peripheral blood. CDR3 in DNA: TGTGCCAGCAGCCTGATAGCGGGAAGCTCCTACGAGCAGTACTTC. Amino acid sequence: CASSLIAGSSYEQYF.